Sequencing of this T cell receptor beta chain was carried out in a study of shared clonotypes between healthy human individuals. General study points: Naive CD4 clonotypes were shared across a few donors at 4% to 5%.

Trimming removed 7 bases at V and 0 bases at J, with 10 bases between. The CDR3 is 14 amino acids. CDR1 is MDHEN, CDR2 SYDVKM, per germline. Sequenced by immunoSEQ multiplex PCR; TCRdb stores in-frame clones only, minus some. The sample lists about 700,000 clones, over 65% occurring once. Remarks on this clone: Its antigen is as yet unknown.

V is TRBV28 and J is TRBJ2-1; the D gene is possibly TRBD2 (7 bases). The source material was memory CD4+ T cells sorted from blood. Stated subset: CD45RA-negative fraction. The TCR comes from a woman in her 30s in good health. The chain's CDR3 is CASKGGDSYNEQFF. As DNA, the CDR3 is TGTGCCAGCAAGGGGGGGGACTCCTACAATGAGCAGTTCTTC.